This T cell receptor (beta chain) was recovered during a study of T cell changes during pregnancy in multiple sclerosis. Generated by immunoSEQ multiplex PCR, the TCRdb table keeps only in-frame clones and is missing some. The data show approximately 99,000 clones, 90% seen once. Trimming at V came to 3 bases and at J to 7 bases, leaving 8 bases not matched to a gene. There are 15 residues in the CDR3. Germline-derived CDR1 and CDR2 are SGDLS and YYNGEE. The V gene is TRBV9, the J gene TRBJ2-1, with TRBD2 identical over 9 bases. The TCR was taken from a female donor in good health, enrolled as a control in a pregnancy study. The input for sequencing was peripheral blood, taken in the second trimester of pregnancy. For the CDR3, the DNA is TGTGCCAGCAGCGCCAGACTAGCGGCGTATAATGAGCAGTTCTTC. Its protein product is CASSARLAAYNEQFF. Full variable domain (outside the CDR3, taken from reference TRBV9 and TRBJ2-1): DSGVTQTPKHLITATGQRVTLRCSPRSGDLSVYWYQQSLDQGLQFLIQYYNGEERAKGNILERFSAQQFPDLHSELNLSSLELGDSALYFCASSARLAAYNEQFFGPGTRLTVL.